This entry describes one T cell receptor (beta chain). The antigen remains undetermined. After extraction with the RNeasy kit, about 0.5 to 1 ug of the RNA was reverse transcribed using random hexamers. TCR beta CDR3 was amplified by immunoSEQ multiplex PCR. This amplification extended across 54 Vbeta and 13 Jbeta segments. TCRdb recomputed calls from the immunoSEQ multiplex PCR reads with MiXCR, one row per CDR3 protein. The data show fewer than 95,000 distinct CDR3 sequences, roughly 96% seen once. The data were taken from a study of CD8 T cells in Susac syndrome. For the study at large: At the time of blood draw, patients with Susac syndrome were therapy-naive, receiving corticosteroids, or receiving intravenous immunoglobulin alone. Points from the study as a whole: Clonal CD8+ expansion in Susac was highest in TEMRA cells and active patients.

V shed 0 bases and J shed 13 bases, with 15 bases lying between them. Per germline, CDR1 LGHNA and CDR2 YSLEER. This CDR3 is built from 13 residues. The material sequenced was CD8+ T cells from PBMCs. The rearrangement links TRBV4-3 to TRBJ2-5; D may be TRBD1 (6 bases). The TCR sequence derives from a human donor with Susac syndrome. This CDR3 is CASSQERGLALYF. CDR3 nucleotides: TGCGCCAGCAGCCAAGAGAGGGGGTTAGCCCTGTACTTC.